Listed here is a single T cell receptor (beta chain). Its antigen is undetermined. Method: immunoSEQ multiplex PCR; TCRdb's copy keeps in-frame clones and lacks some. The profile shows about 580,000 clones, 95% to 98% of them singletons. The data were obtained in a study of shared clonotypes between healthy human individuals. CD45RO-negative cells were positively selected for CCR7, leaving out terminally differentiated effector memory CD45RA+ cells. Trimming took 5 bases from V and 3 from J, leaving 4 bases between them. Germline V gives CDR1 MNHEY, CDR2 SVGAGI. The CDR3 is made up of 12 amino acids. General study points: The represented genetic and exposure-history diversity was limited by the small number of donors.

The TCR sequence derives from a man aged 25 to 40 in good health. Sequencing input: naive CD8+ T cells sorted from blood. The rearrangement uses TRBV6-5 and TRBJ2-2; D is unresolved. The chain's CDR3 is CASSKYTGELFF. The CDR3 DNA reads TGTGCCAGCAGTAAATACACCGGGGAGCTGTTTTTT.